The rows below give T cell receptor beta chains drawn from one sample of a study of T cell responses to AZD1222 COVID-19 vaccine. Here immunoSEQ multiplex PCR was the method, and the copy in TCRdb shows in-frame clones only, minus some. The table lists fewer than 120,000 clones, roughly four fifths of them singletons, with 4% to 5% in the top ten. Sample: peripheral blood, taken on day 0 of AZD1222 vaccination. All receptors derive from an adult in good health. Both conserved end residues are part of each CDR3. Only part of the rows carry a size: once, few, many, or a class if the clone is expanded.

TRBJ1-6 | NA | TRBV6-5 | CASRVHAGESPLHF
TRBJ2-5 | NA | TRBV15 | CATSRDRGLAVQETQYF
TRBJ1-6 | NA | TRBV6-2/TRBV6-3 | CASSYRGTSRGSPLHF
TRBJ1-5 | NA | TRBV2 | CAVGTGGDQPQHF
TRBJ2-1 | NA | TRBV7-6 | CASSPGLAGGHDVNEQFF
TRBJ1-2 | few | TRBV7-2 | CASSLAGQNYGYTF
TRBJ2-3 | NA | TRBV2 | CASRETTSTDTQYF
TRBJ2-5 | NA | TRBV18 | CASSLWGGSGRETQYF
TRBJ2-3 | NA | TRBV5-6 | CASTPVGIVGTDTQYF
TRBJ2-1 | NA | TRBV19 | CASSTRASYNEQFF
TRBJ2-2 | NA | TRBV25-1 | CASSESLGGGANTGELFF
TRBJ2-7 | NA | TRBV3-1/TRBV3-2 | CASSQEVARDRGMKRNEQYF
TRBJ1-4 | NA | TRBV7-2 | CASRPGPTNEKLFF
TRBJ1-2 | NA | TRBV5-1 | CASSLGVANYGYTF
TRBJ1-5 | NA | TRBV19 | CASGGQGVSSNQPQHF
TRBJ2-5 | NA | TRBV24-1 | CATSDPGQGPETQYF
TRBJ1-2 | NA | TRBV30 | CASRRARRLDSNYGYTF
TRBJ1-2 | NA | TRBV2 | CASRPDREYGYTF
TRBJ1-3 | NA | TRBV27 | CASSLDGGSGNTIYF
TRBJ2-3 | NA | TRBV7-2 | CASTGLAGGLAQFYDTQYF